This record concerns one TCR beta chain sequence. This clonotype was seen more than once but under ten times. No cognate antigen has been identified for it. No base qualities exist here, and no much larger clone lies one base off it. Libraries were made using PCR. Reads for this sample came from an Illumina HiSeq 2500. TCR libraries were prepared with molecular barcoding, using unique molecular identifiers to normalize TCRbeta repertoire quantification. The public reads were reanalyzed by TCRdb: fastp trimming at Q25, MiXCR alignment, in-frame beta chains only. Every CDR3 protein is listed once, alongside the most common genes and DNA of its rows. This sample is represented by about 250,000 distinct CDR3 sequences; 20% to 30% of them were singletons. About 4.8% of the sample is held by the ten biggest clonotypes. Reading the label with the study, this specimen's treatment or condition is: allogeneic hematopoietic cell transplantation with graft depleted of TCRalphabeta T cells and CD19 B cells. The children who served as transplant recipients had been given grafts of TCRalphabeta/CD19-depleted allogeneic hematopoietic cells.

V sheds 4 bases and J sheds 0 bases, leaving 7 bases between their ends. For CDR1 and CDR2, the germline V gene lists MNHEY and SVGEGT. Inclusive of the bounding cysteine and phenylalanine, the CDR3 is 14 residues long. Only CDR3 DNA remains: 42 bases, in frame from the first base. The data belong to a study of T-cell reconstitution after alpha-beta-depleted transplantation in children (dated by TCRdb to about 2016). Background on the whole study: T-cell immune reconstitution after TCRalphabeta/CD19-depleted allogeneic hematopoietic cell transplantation in children was quantitatively tracked in the study by means of TCR repertoire profiling. General study outcomes and caveats: The high TCRbeta diversity at day 60 in some patients was ascribed to recipient T cells and intrathymic progenitors that had survived conditioning. About two months after transplant, the apparently early recovery of alphabetaT-cell counts reportedly depended on just several hundred clones that had expanded rapidly and came from non-depleted graft cells. Over subsequent months, a decline in hyperexpanded clone frequencies was noted, and after one year, T-cell counts and TCRbeta diversity were mostly ascribed to newly produced T cells.

Rearrangement joined TRBV6-2 or TRBV6-3 to TRBJ2-1, with the identity of the D gene unclear. This specimen consisted of PBMCs, mostly from graft donor cells, obtained 360 days after TCRalphabeta/CD19-depleted stem cell transplant. The sequence was collected from a female patient aged 2-15 years who had a stem cell transplant for congenital amegakaryocytic thrombocytopenia, so the T cells may come from the graft donor. Here is the DNA: TGTGCCAGCAGTTCCGCGAGCTCCTACAATGAGCAGTTCTTC. Translated, it gives CASSSASSYNEQFF.